The TCR beta chain described here comes from a study of beta chain features in type 1 diabetes. This clone came up a few times. Its antigen is currently unknown. CD45RO/CCR7/CD25/CD127/CD95/CD27 separated CD4+ naive, central memory, regulatory and stem cell-like memory cells by sorting. Expressed TCRB transcripts were sequenced because the entire RNA isolate underwent reverse transcription. Samples of naive, central memory and regulatory T cells yielded a mean of approximately 3.9 million reads. The table came from immunoSEQ multiplex PCR; TCRdb's copy has only in-frame clones and leaves some out. The sample lists some 250,000 clones, 11% occurring once. The study's findings and limits: Patients' naive, central memory and regulatory TCRB repertoires appeared more alike than those of healthy donors. In every one of the four CD4+ subsets, TCRB CDR3s were moderately but significantly shorter in Type 1 diabetes patients. Among type 1 diabetes patients, VDJ junctions had fewer insertions and more deletions.

Germline V gene sequence: CDR1 LNHDA, CDR2 SQIVND (reference sequence). This CDR3 region has 15 residues. Trimming took 5 bases from V and 2 from J; bases not matched to a gene: 5. The rearrangement joins TRBV19 to TRBJ2-2; 7 nucleotides match TRBD2. The sample consisted of naive CD4+ T cells from blood. This clonotype originated in a man younger than 40 with type 1 diabetes. CDR3 protein: CASSPRLANTGELFF. The CDR3 DNA reads TGTGCCAGTAGTCCAAGACTAGCAAACACCGGGGAGCTGTTTTTT. The complete variable domain, with remaining parts taken from reference TRBV19 and TRBJ2-2, reads DGGITQSPKYLFRKEGQNVTLSCEQNLNHDAMYWYRQDPGQGLRLIYYSQIVNDFQKGDIAEGYSVSREKKESFPLTVTSAQKNPTAFYLCASSPRLANTGELFFGEGSRLTVL.